The rows below give T cell receptor beta chains drawn from one sample of a study of sequential checkpoint blockade in melanoma. TCRdb keeps only in-frame clones here, not all; method: immunoSEQ multiplex PCR. The sample has tens of thousands of clones, about two thirds seen once. Sample: CD8+ T cells sorted from blood (inferred from file names), taken from a patient given nivolumab and ipilimumab in sequence. The receptors here all came from a human donor with melanoma. Both conserved end residues are part of each CDR3. The D gene is left open where the match is weak. A clone size is listed for some rows: how often the clone was seen (once, few, many), or a class if it is expanded.

D	size	V	J	CDR3
NA	few	TRBV5-5	TRBJ2-1	CASSSQGGGTRNEQFF
TRBD1	NA	TRBV5-1	TRBJ2-7	CASSGTASNEQYF
NA	NA	TRBV5-4	TRBJ2-7	CASSFRDSYLPYEQYF
TRBD1	NA	TRBV9	TRBJ2-2	CASSEGGQGHTGELFF
NA	NA	TRBV23-1	TRBJ1-6	CASSPVALHF
NA	NA	TRBV27	TRBJ1-6	CASGEQGNSPLHF
TRBD1	NA	TRBV19	TRBJ1-2	CASSSTGGSYGYTF
NA	NA	TRBV5-1	NA	CASSLGYEQYF
NA	NA	TRBV27	TRBJ2-7	CASSRGSSYEQYF
TRBD2	NA	TRBV2	TRBJ2-1	CASSDPYLSGTSGGSSYNEQFF
NA	NA	TRBV6-4	TRBJ2-3	CASSYSYTDTQYF
NA	NA	TRBV2	TRBJ2-5	CASRALGGSQETQYF
NA	NA	TRBV27	TRBJ1-3	CASGLPGNTIYF
NA	NA	TRBV7-3	TRBJ2-1	CASSLVGAGISDEQFF
NA	few	TRBV4-1	TRBJ2-7	CASSSTRGAGYEQYF
NA	NA	TRBV4-1	TRBJ1-5	CASSQVFGGDQPQHF
NA	NA	TRBV29-1	TRBJ1-2	CSVKVEGSYGYTF
TRBD1	medium-sized	TRBV7-2	TRBJ1-3	CASSHPGQGLSGNTIYF
NA	few	TRBV6-5	TRBJ2-7	CASSYSGGVYEQYF
TRBD2	few	TRBV5-5	TRBJ2-3	CASSQGLAGLDTQYF
TRBD2	NA	TRBV9	TRBJ2-7	CASSLTGTSGEWLYEQYF
NA	NA	TRBV27	TRBJ1-1	CASTLGAGHTEAFF
NA	NA	TRBV19	TRBJ1-6	CASSTVYGEPGFDYNSPLHF
NA	NA	TRBV7-9	TRBJ2-7	CASSLAIEAYEQYF
NA	NA	TRBV13	TRBJ1-1	CASSFGGESEAFF
TRBD1	NA	TRBV10-2	TRBJ2-2	CASSESRQGPNTGELFF
NA	NA	TRBV19	TRBJ1-1	CASSIDRPRRGTEAFF
NA	NA	TRBV9	TRBJ2-1	CASSVVGEQNNEQFF
TRBD1	NA	TRBV5-4	TRBJ2-1	CASSSLQGSSYNEQFF
NA	NA	TRBV7-9	TRBJ2-7	CASAGQSYEQYF
NA	NA	TRBV4-1	TRBJ2-5	CASSPPGSRETQYF
NA	NA	TRBV27	TRBJ2-7	CASSIYYGGRYEQYF
TRBD1	NA	TRBV4-1	TRBJ2-2	CASSGDRGTGELFF
NA	few	TRBV11-3	TRBJ2-2	CASSQGYTGELFF
NA	NA	TRBV11-3	TRBJ2-2	CASSPHRGELFF
NA	NA	TRBV4-2	TRBJ1-6	CASSPEGGDYNSPLHF
NA	NA	TRBV6-1	TRBJ1-3	CASRQGSGNTIYF
TRBD1	NA	TRBV11-1	TRBJ1-1	CASSPTGGSGTEAFF
TRBD1	few	TRBV7-3	TRBJ1-1	CASSATGGGEAFF
NA	medium-sized	TRBV21-1	TRBJ1-1	CASSNQGPNTEAFF
TRBD1	NA	TRBV6-1	TRBJ1-2	CASSEETGGRLYGYTF
NA	NA	TRBV9	TRBJ2-7	CASGKGDYEQYF
NA	NA	TRBV9	TRBJ1-1	CASSVGQLGEAFF
TRBD2	NA	TRBV15	TRBJ2-5	CATSIHSGAGETQYF
TRBD1	NA	TRBV7-2	TRBJ2-7	CASSLGQGAYEQYF
TRBD1	NA	TRBV4-1	TRBJ2-4	CASSQGQGEGNIQYF
NA	NA	TRBV13	TRBJ1-1	CASSLGQGPEAFF
TRBD1	few	TRBV6-1	TRBJ2-7	CASTYRGFYEQYF
TRBD1	NA	TRBV5-6	TRBJ1-2	CASSAGTAIYGYTF
NA	many	TRBV28	TRBJ1-1	CASSFYREAFF
TRBD1	NA	TRBV9	TRBJ2-1	CASSGPGQAFRIGKFF
TRBD1	few	TRBV7-9	TRBJ2-5	CASSLVARQGRETQYF
TRBD1	NA	TRBV7-9	TRBJ2-5	CASNQGAQETQYF
NA	NA	TRBV11-2	TRBJ2-2	CASSLDKRQASTGELFF
TRBD1	few	TRBV19	TRBJ2-3	CASSVTGLGTDTQYF
NA	NA	TRBV6-5	TRBJ1-1	CASSGPGGTEAFF
TRBD1	NA	TRBV27	TRBJ2-1	CASSVTGGFNNEQFF